This is a list of T cell receptor beta chains from one sample in a study of tumor-infiltrating lymphocytes in primary liver carcinoma. TCRdb called the multiplex PCR reads again in MiXCR, with one record for every CDR3 protein. The sample records a few hundred thousand distinct CDR3 sequences, around three fifths being singletons. Specimen: peripheral blood. Receptor source: a woman between 25 and 40 years old with primary liver carcinoma and hepatitis B virus infection. The CDR3 runs from the conserved cysteine through the conserved F or W. The D gene is left open where the match is weak. Rows give clone size only sometimes, using once, few, many, or a class for an expanded clone.

v_call	j_call	d_call	clone_size	cdr3_nt	cdr3_aa
TRBV12-3/TRBV12-4	TRBJ1-1	TRBD1	NA	TGTGCCAGCAGTTTGTTCGAGGGACATTCAGGGGGCAAGTACACTGAAGCTTTCTTT	CASSLFEGHSGGKYTEAFF
TRBV6-6	TRBJ1-5	NA	NA	TGTGCCAGCAGTTACCCCTATCACAATCAGCTCCAGCATTTT	CASSYPYHNQLQHF
TRBV11-2	TRBJ2-7	TRBD1	NA	TGTGCCGGCACCCCCACGACAGGGGGAGGATACGAGCAGTACTTC	CAGTPTTGGGYEQYF
TRBV11-2	TRBJ1-2	NA	NA	TGTGCCAGCAGCACTGGACGGGGGGAGACCTTC	CASSTGRGETF
TRBV28	TRBJ1-5	TRBD1	NA	TGTGCCAGCAGCATAAACCACAGGGGCCTAGATCAGCCCCAGCATTTT	CASSINHRGLDQPQHF
TRBV5-1	TRBJ2-1	TRBD2	NA	TGCGCCACCAGCTTGGTGGCTAGCGGGAGTTTCAATGAGCAGTTCTTC	CATSLVASGSFNEQFF
TRBV6-1	TRBJ1-1	NA	NA	TGTGCCAGCACGGGGGGGGGTAACACTGAAGCTTTCTTT	CASTGGGNTEAFF
TRBV6-5	TRBJ2-3	NA	many	TGTGCCAGCAGTTACGGGGCGGGCACAGATACGCAGTATTTT	CASSYGAGTDTQYF
TRBV7-8	TRBJ2-3	TRBD2	few	TGTGCCAGCAGCTCCTCCCTAGCGGGACAAAGCACAGATACGCAGTATTTT	CASSSSLAGQSTDTQYF
TRBV7-8	TRBJ2-7	TRBD1	once	TGTGCCAGCAGCCGAGGAGACAGGGGGATTTACGAGCAGTACTTC	CASSRGDRGIYEQYF
TRBV30	TRBJ2-1	NA	NA	TGTGCCTGGGCCCACATGGCTGAGCAGTTCTTT	CAWAHMAEQFF
TRBV4-2	TRBJ2-2	NA	many	TGTGCCAGCAGCCCCGAATCGGGACTCCTTGGGGAGCTGTTTTTT	CASSPESGLLGELFF
TRBV29-1	TRBJ2-3	NA	NA	TGCAGCGCTAGACAGGATCGCAGTCAGCCCCAGTATTTT	CSARQDRSQPQYF
TRBV5-1	TRBJ2-7	NA	NA	TGCGCCAGCAGTTTTCAGGGGATGGACGTGCAGTACTTC	CASSFQGMDVQYF
TRBV29-1	TRBJ2-5	TRBD1	NA	TGCAGCGTTGAACCGGGACAGGGGGCTCGGGAGACCCCGTACTTC	CSVEPGQGARETPYF
TRBV7-9	TRBJ2-2	TRBD2	NA	TGTGCCAGCAGTGCTTCCCCGGGACTAGCGACAACCACCGGGGAGCTGTTTTTT	CASSASPGLATTTGELFF
TRBV12-3/TRBV12-4	TRBJ2-3	NA	NA	TGTGCCAGCAGTTGGGTGGCGGGAATCAAGACAGATACGCAGTATTTT	CASSWVAGIKTDTQYF
TRBV7-9	TRBJ1-3	TRBD1	NA	TGTGCCAGCAGCTTAGTGGGGACAGCCTTTGGAAACACCATATATTTT	CASSLVGTAFGNTIYF
TRBV7-9	TRBJ2-7	TRBD2	few	TGTGCCAGTGGGCGGGGGTCCTACGAGCAGTACTTC	CASGRGSYEQYF
TRBV2	TRBJ2-1	NA	NA	TGTGCCAGTACTAGCTGGCCGAACAATGAGCAGTTCTTC	CASTSWPNNEQFF
TRBV11-2	TRBJ2-1	TRBD1	many	TGTGCCAGCAGCTTAGCTCTCAGATACGTCGACAGGGGGCCTTACAATGAGCAGTTCTTC	CASSLALRYVDRGPYNEQFF
TRBV11-2	TRBJ2-1	TRBD2	NA	TGTACCAGCAGCCGTCGAATTTCGGGAGGGGACAATGAGCACTTCTTC	CTSSRRISGGDNEHFF
TRBV28	TRBJ2-1	NA	few	TGTGCCAGCAGTTTACCGGTATTCAACTCCTACAATGAGCAGTTCTTC	CASSLPVFNSYNEQFF
TRBV7-9	TRBJ1-2	NA	few	TGTGCCAGCAGCCACTCACAGGGAGGCAGGAACCATGGCTACACTTTC	CASSHSQGGRNHGYTF
TRBV5-1	TRBJ2-2	NA	NA	TGCGCCAGCAGCCCTGTTTCCGGGGAGCTGTTTTTT	CASSPVSGELFF
TRBV5-4	TRBJ2-7	TRBD2	NA	TGTGCCAGCAGTCCGGGGGGAGGGGTTCCCTACGAGCAGTACTTC	CASSPGGGVPYEQYF
TRBV11-2	TRBJ2-7	TRBD2	once	TGTGCCAGCAGCTTAGTGCTGGGACTAGCGGGGGTAGAGCAGTACTTC	CASSLVLGLAGVEQYF
TRBV11-2	TRBJ2-1	NA	NA	NA	CASNLRGWASGSREHSF
TRBV29-1	TRBJ1-2	NA	many	TGCAGCGTTGGGGTCATGGAGGGCTACACCTTC	CSVGVMEGYTF
TRBV4-3	TRBJ2-1	NA	many	TGCGCCAGCACATCTAGCGTACGCTCCTACAATGAGCAGTTCTTC	CASTSSVRSYNEQFF
TRBV6-5	TRBJ2-3	NA	few	TGTGCCAGCAGTAATATCCGGGATACACACAGAGATACGCAGTATTTT	CASSNIRDTHRDTQYF
TRBV28	TRBJ2-1	NA	NA	TGTGCCAGCAGTCTTACCGGGACATTCTTCTCCTACAATGAGCAGTTCTTC	CASSLTGTFFSYNEQFF
TRBV11-2	TRBJ1-1	NA	NA	TGTGCCAGCTCCTGGGTGGCGAACACTGAAGCTTTCTTT	CASSWVANTEAFF
TRBV5-1	TRBJ2-2	NA	NA	TGCGCCAGCAGCTTTAAACCCCGGGGAGCGGACACCGGGGAGCTGTTTTTT	CASSFKPRGADTGELFF
TRBV6-5	TRBJ2-7	NA	NA	TGTGCCAGCAGTCGACAGTTTTACTACGAGCAGTACTTC	CASSRQFYYEQYF
TRBV6-5	TRBJ1-3	TRBD1	few	TGTGCCAGCAGGGAGACGACAGGGTCTGGAAACACCATATATTTT	CASRETTGSGNTIYF
TRBV11-2	TRBJ2-3	NA	NA	TGTACCAGCAGCCCCGGGGACATAGATACGCAGTATTTT	CTSSPGDIDTQYF